This T cell receptor beta chain was identified in a study of chemoradiotherapy in HPV16-positive cancers. Study-wide results and limits: During treatment, candidate HPV-specific clones and E7-related motifs expanded in tumor.

Samples were taken several times over chemoradiotherapy. Only in-frame clones appear in the TCRdb table, and some are missing; sequencing was by immunoSEQ multiplex PCR. The data show roughly 32,000 clones, with nearly 90% seen just once and 3% to 3.5% held by the top ten. Details on this clone: Its antigen is undetermined.

The V gene's germline CDR1 is GTSNPN and CDR2 SVGIG (reference sequence). Germline trimming cut 3 bases from V and 7 bases from J; bases unmatched to any gene: 8. This CDR3 spans 15 amino acids. The chain employs TRBV30 and TRBJ1-5; 11 bases agree with TRBD1. This specimen consisted of blood, obtained from a patient who underwent chemoradiotherapy. This clonotype was sampled from a human donor with HPV-associated anogenital cancer. The CDR3: CAWREKGQGVQPQHF. The CDR3 nucleotides read TGTGCCTGGAGGGAAAAGGGACAGGGGGTGCAGCCCCAGCATTTT.